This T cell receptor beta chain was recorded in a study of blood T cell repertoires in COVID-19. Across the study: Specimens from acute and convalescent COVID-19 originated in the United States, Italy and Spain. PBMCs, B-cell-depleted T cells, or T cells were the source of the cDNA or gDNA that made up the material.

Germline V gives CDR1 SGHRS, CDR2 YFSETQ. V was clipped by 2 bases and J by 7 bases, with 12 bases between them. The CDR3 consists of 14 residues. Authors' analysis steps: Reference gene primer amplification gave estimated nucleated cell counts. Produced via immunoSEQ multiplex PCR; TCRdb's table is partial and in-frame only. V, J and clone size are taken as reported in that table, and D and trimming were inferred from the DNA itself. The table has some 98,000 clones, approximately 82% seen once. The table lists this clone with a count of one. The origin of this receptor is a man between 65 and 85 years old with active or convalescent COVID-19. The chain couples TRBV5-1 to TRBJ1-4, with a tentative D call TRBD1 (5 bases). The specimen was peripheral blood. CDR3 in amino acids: CASSFRQGGEKLFF. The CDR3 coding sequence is TGCGCCAGCAGCTTTCGGCAGGGTGGTGAAAAACTGTTTTTT. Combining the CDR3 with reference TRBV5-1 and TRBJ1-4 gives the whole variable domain KAGVTQTPRYLIKTRGQQVTLSCSPISGHRSVSWYQQTPGQGLQFLFEYFSETQRNKGNFPGRFSGRQFSNSRSEMNVSTLELGDSALYLCASSFRQGGEKLFFGSGTQLSVL.